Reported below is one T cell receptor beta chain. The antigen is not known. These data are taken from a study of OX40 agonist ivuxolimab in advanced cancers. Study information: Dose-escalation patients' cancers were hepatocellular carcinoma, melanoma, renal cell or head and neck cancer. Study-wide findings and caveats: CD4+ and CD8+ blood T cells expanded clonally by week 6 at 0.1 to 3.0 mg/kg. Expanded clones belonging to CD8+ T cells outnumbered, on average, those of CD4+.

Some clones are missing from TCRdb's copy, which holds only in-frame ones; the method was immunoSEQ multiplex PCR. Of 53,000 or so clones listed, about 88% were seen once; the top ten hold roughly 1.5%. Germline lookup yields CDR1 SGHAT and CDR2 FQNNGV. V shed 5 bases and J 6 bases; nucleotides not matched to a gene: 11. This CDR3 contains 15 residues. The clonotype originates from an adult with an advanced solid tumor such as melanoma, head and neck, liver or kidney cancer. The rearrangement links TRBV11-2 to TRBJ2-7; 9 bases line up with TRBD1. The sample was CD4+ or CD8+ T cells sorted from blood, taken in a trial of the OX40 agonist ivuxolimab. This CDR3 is CASSADRDRAIEQYF. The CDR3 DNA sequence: TGTGCCAGCAGCGCCGACCGGGACAGGGCGATCGAGCAGTACTTC.